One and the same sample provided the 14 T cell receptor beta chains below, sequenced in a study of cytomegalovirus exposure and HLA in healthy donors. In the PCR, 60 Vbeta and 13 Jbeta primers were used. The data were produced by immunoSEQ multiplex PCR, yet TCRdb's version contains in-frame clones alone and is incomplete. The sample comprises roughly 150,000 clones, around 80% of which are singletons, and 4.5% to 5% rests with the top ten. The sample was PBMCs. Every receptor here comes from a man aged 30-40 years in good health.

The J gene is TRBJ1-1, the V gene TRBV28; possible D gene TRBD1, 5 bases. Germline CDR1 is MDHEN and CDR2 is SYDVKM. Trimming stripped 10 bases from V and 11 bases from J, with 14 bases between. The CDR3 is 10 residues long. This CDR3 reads CATSAGGAFF. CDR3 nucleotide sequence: TGTGCCACCTCAGCGGGGGGTGCTTTCTTT.

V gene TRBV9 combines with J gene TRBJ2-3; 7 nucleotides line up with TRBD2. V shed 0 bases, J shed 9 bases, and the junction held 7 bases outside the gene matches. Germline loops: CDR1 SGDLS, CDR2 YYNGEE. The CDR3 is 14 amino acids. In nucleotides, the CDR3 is TGTGCCAGCAGCGTAGAGGCGGGAGAGGCCACGCAGTATTTT. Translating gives CASSVEAGEATQYF.

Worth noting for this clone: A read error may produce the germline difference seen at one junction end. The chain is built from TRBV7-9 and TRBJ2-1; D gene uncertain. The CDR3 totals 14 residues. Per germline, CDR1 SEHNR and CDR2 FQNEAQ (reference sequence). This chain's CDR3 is CSSSLVSSYNEQFF. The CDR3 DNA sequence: TGTTCCAGCAGCTTAGTGTCGTCCTACAATGAGCAGTTCTTC.

The CDR3 DNA reads as TGTGCCAGCAGGCGGGGACAGTTAGGAGAGACCCAGTACTTC. Its protein is CASRRGQLGETQYF. This chain joins TRBV6-5 and TRBJ2-5, with a tentative D call TRBD1 (7 bases). V was trimmed by 6 bases and J by 4 bases, leaving 15 bases between them. The CDR3 has 14 residues. CDR1 and CDR2 from the germline V gene are MNHEY and SVGAGI.

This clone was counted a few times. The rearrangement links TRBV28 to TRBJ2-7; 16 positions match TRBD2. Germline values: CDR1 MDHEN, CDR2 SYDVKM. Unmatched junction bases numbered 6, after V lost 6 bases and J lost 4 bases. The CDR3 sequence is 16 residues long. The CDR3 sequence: CASSTLGLAGGYEQYF. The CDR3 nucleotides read TGTGCCAGCAGCACCTTGGGACTAGCGGGAGGGTACGAGCAGTACTTC. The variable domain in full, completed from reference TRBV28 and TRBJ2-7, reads DVKVTQSSRYLVKRTGEKVFLECVQDMDHENMFWYRQDPGLGLRLIYFSYDVKMKEKGDIPEGYSVSREKKERFSLILESASTNQTSMYLCASSTLGLAGGYEQYFGPGTRLTVT.

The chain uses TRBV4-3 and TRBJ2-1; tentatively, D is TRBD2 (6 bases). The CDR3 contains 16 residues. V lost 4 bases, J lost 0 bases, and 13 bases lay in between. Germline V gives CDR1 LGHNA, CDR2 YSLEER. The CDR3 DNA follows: TGCGCCAGCAGCCCAGGGACTTTCAGCTCCTACAATGAGCAGTTCTTC. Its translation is CASSPGTFSSYNEQFF.

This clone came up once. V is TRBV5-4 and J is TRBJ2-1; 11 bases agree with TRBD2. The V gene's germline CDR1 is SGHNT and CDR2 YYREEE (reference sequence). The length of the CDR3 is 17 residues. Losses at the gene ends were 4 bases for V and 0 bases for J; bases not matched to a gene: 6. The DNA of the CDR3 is TGTGCCAGCAGCCCCACTAGCGGGAGTATCTCCTACAATGAGCAGTTCTTC. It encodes CASSPTSGSISYNEQFF.

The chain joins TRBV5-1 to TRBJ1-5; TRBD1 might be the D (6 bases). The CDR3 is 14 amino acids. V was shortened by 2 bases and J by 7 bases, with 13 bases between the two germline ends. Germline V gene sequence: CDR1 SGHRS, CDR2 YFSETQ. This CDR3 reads CASSFIQGGQPQHF. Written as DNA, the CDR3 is TGCGCCAGCAGCTTTATACAGGGCGGGCAGCCCCAGCATTTT.

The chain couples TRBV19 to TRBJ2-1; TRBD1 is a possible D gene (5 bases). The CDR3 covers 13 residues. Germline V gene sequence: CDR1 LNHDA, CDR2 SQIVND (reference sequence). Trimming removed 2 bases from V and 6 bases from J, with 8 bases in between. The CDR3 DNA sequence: TGTGCCAGTAGTATACTGGGGCTCAATGAGCAGTTCTTC. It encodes CASSILGLNEQFF.

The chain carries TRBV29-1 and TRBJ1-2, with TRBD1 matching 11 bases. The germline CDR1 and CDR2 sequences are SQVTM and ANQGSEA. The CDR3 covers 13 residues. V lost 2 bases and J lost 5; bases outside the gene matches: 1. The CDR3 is CSVEWDRGYGYTF. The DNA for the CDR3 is TGCAGCGTTGAATGGGACAGGGGGTATGGCTACACCTTC.

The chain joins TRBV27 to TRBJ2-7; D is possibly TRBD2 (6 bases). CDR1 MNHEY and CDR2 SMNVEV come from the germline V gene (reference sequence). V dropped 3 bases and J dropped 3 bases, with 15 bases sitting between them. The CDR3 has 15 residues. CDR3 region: CASSLKWEALYEQYF. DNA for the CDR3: TGTGCCAGCAGTTTGAAGTGGGAGGCCCTCTACGAGCAGTACTTC.

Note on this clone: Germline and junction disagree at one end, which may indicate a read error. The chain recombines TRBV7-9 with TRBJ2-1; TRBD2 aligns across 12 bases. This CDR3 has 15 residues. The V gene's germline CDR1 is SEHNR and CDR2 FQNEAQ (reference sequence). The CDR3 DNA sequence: TGTTCCAGCAGCACTAGCGGGAGGATTTCCGATGAGCAGTTCTTC. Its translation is CSSSTSGRISDEQFF.

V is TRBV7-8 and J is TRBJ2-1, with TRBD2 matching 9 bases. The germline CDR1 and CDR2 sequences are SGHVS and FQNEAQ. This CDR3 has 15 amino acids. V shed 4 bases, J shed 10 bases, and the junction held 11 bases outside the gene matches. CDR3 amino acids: CASSSLGVAGEEQFF. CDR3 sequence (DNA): TGTGCCAGCAGCTCCCTCGGGGTAGCGGGAGAAGAGCAGTTCTTC. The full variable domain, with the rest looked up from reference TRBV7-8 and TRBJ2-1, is GAGVSQSPRYKVAKRGQDVALRCDPISGHVSLFWYQQALGQGPEFLTYFQNEAQLDKSGLPSDRFFAERPEGSVSTLKIQRTQQEDSAVYLCASSSLGVAGEEQFFGPGTRLTVL.

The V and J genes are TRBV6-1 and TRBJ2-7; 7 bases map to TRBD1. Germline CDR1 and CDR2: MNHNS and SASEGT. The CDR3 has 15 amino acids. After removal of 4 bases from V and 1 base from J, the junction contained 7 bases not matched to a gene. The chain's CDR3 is CASSAAQGSSYEQYF. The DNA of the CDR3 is TGTGCCAGCAGTGCCGCACAGGGGTCGTCCTACGAGCAGTACTTC.